The T cell receptor (beta chain) under discussion was sequenced for a study of T-cell reconstitution after alpha-beta-depleted transplantation in children. This clonotype was seen at least ten times. The TCRbeta library incorporated unique molecular identifiers. TCRdb called the PCR reads again in MiXCR, with one record for every CDR3 protein. The sample lists 100,000 to 120,000 distinct CDR3 sequences; approximately 10% were seen once. Trimming left V 3 bases short and J 7 bases short, with 6 bases between. The CDR3 is 10 residues long. CDR1 and CDR2 (germline): SQVTM, ANQGSEA. The V gene is TRBV29-1, the J gene TRBJ1-2; D not certain. This receptor was identified in a human donor who donated a stem cell graft to a child with acute lymphoblastic leukemia. Sequenced material: PBMCs from the stem cell graft donor, taken from the stem cell graft. CDR3 nucleotides: TGCAGCGTTGACTTGGCTGGCTACACCTTC. Translated, it gives CSVDLAGYTF.